The TCR beta chain under discussion was sequenced for a study of beta chain features in type 1 diabetes. General observations from the study: The naive, central memory and Treg TCRB repertoires of patients appeared to be more similar to one another than those of healthy donors.

The authors reverse transcribed all of the isolated RNA, so sequencing captured expressed TCRB transcripts. Naive, central memory and regulatory T cell samples produced a mean of approximately 3.6 million reads. The table came from immunoSEQ multiplex PCR; TCRdb's copy has only in-frame clones and leaves some out. Of 310,000 or so clones listed, 11% are singletons. All of the sorted populations showed purity greater than 98%. The CDR3 extends over 16 amino acids. V shed 0 bases, J shed 5 bases, and the junction held 7 bases outside the gene matches. Germline-derived CDR1 and CDR2 are SGHTA and FQGNSA. This clone was detected only a few times. Its antigen is as yet unknown.

The sequenced sample was naive CD4+ T cells from blood. The chain combines TRBV7-2 with TRBJ2-5, with 9 bases matching TRBD1. The receptor comes from a woman younger than 45 in good health. The CDR3 coding sequence is TGTGCCAGCAGCTTAGCTTTGGACAGGGGCTGGGAGACCCAGTACTTC. Protein sequence: CASSLALDRGWETQYF.